This T cell receptor (beta chain) comes out of a study of Graves' ophthalmopathy and Graves' hyperthyroidism. Study-wide context: Pretreatment peripheral blood was obtained at initial diagnosis. Findings of the study overall: It was with around 71% sensitivity and 72% to 75% specificity that the model predicted ophthalmopathy progression.

Per germline, CDR1 MNHEY and CDR2 SVGEGT. The CDR3 spans 13 residues. The V and J ends lost 10 bases and 5 bases, in that order; junction bases with no gene match: 7. Turning to this clonotype: Its matching antigen is unknown.

RNA transcripts served as template for amplifying TCR beta CDR3 sequences. RT-PCR with HTBI primers came first, then second-round multiplex PCR. TCRdb passed the multiplex PCR reads through MiXCR, listing each CDR3 protein once. Here the sample spans a few hundred thousand distinct CDR3 sequences, around 21% being singletons. The genes are TRBV6-2 or TRBV6-3 and TRBJ2-7; 11 bases agree with TRBD2. This clonotype originated in a woman between 18 and 30 years old with stable Graves' hyperthyroidism. The sequencing input was peripheral blood. For the CDR3, the DNA is TGTGCCACCCGGACTAGCGGGCCTAACGAGCAGTACTTC. As protein: CATRTSGPNEQYF.